These 10 T cell receptor beta chains originate from one sample sequenced in a study of blood T cell repertoires in COVID-19. The assay was immunoSEQ multiplex PCR, and TCRdb's table has in-frame clones only and misses some. The data show fewer than 300,000 clones, with around four fifths seen just once and roughly 2.7% held by the top ten. Sequenced input: peripheral blood. The receptors shown here come from a woman between 70 and 85 years old with active or convalescent COVID-19.

As DNA, the CDR3 is TGCGCCAGCAGCCGATCCGCGGGGGGCGCGATGAACACTGAAGCTTTCTTT. As protein: CASSRSAGGAMNTEAFF. This rearrangement joins TRBV4-3 to TRBJ1-1, with D possibly TRBD1 on 6 matching bases. V lost 4 bases to trimming and J lost 0 bases, with 18 bases between them. CDR1 and CDR2 from the germline V gene are LGHNA and YSLEER. CDR3 size: 17 residues.

In this sample, this clone turned up once. The chain combines TRBV19 with TRBJ2-5, with TRBD2 matching 16 bases. The CDR3 is 16 amino acids. After removal of 5 bases from V and 2 bases from J, the junction contained 2 bases not matched to a gene. Germline V gives CDR1 LNHDA, CDR2 SQIVND (reference sequence). The chain's CDR3 is CASSLGLAGGQETQYF. The CDR3 DNA sequence: TGTGCCAGTAGTTTGGGACTAGCGGGGGGGCAAGAGACCCAGTACTTC.

This chain links TRBV6-4 with TRBJ2-3; a weak D match, TRBD2 (6 bases). The germline V gene encodes CDR1 MRHNA and CDR2 SNTAGT. The CDR3 consists of 13 residues. Trimming pared 2 bases from V and 11 bases from J, leaving 14 bases between. The CDR3 is CASSDGTARGQYF. CDR3 DNA sequence: TGTGCCAGCAGTGACGGGACTGCTCGGGGGCAGTATTTT.

The CDR3 DNA is TGTGCCAGCAGCTCCGGACAGGCTGCAACTAATGAAAAACTGTTTTTT. Translated: CASSSGQAATNEKLFF. The chain joins TRBV28 to TRBJ1-4, with 7 bases matching TRBD1. The germline gives CDR1 MDHEN, CDR2 SYDVKM. The junction had 7 bases not matched to a gene; V was cut back by 6 bases and J by 0 bases. This CDR3 is built from 16 residues. Filled out from reference TRBV28 and TRBJ1-4, the complete variable domain reads DVKVTQSSRYLVKRTGEKVFLECVQDMDHENMFWYRQDPGLGLRLIYFSYDVKMKEKGDIPEGYSVSREKKERFSLILESASTNQTSMYLCASSSGQAATNEKLFFGSGTQLSVL.

V is TRBV3-1 (or the pseudogene TRBV3-2) and J is TRBJ1-1, with no clear D. CDR3 length: 16 amino acids. From germline, CDR1 is LGHDT and CDR2 YNNKEL (reference sequence). V lost 4 bases to trimming and J lost 4 bases, with 19 bases between them. CDR3 coding DNA: TGTGCCAGCAGCCCGCTCCCCGGGCGGGAAGCCACTGAAGCTTTCTTT. Its protein product is CASSPLPGREATEAFF.

This clone was recorded a few times. V gene TRBV5-1 combines with J gene TRBJ1-1, with D perhaps TRBD1 (5 bases). Trimming took off 4 bases at V and 1 base at J, with 11 bases between the two ends. Germline CDR1 reads SGHRS; CDR2 reads YFSETQ. This CDR3 has 14 amino acids. This CDR3 reads CASSPSTANTEAFF. The CDR3, as DNA: TGCGCCAGCAGCCCCTCGACAGCGAACACTGAAGCTTTCTTT.

This clone was seen at least ten times. V usage is TRBV27 and J usage is TRBJ1-4; D is possibly TRBD1 (6 bases). With 6 bases removed from V and 7 bases from J, the gap between germline ends came to 15 bases. The CDR3 runs to 14 residues. Germline assignment: CDR1 MNHEY and CDR2 SMNVEV (reference sequence). The CDR3 region is CASRGAFEGEKLFF. CDR3 in DNA: TGTGCCAGCAGGGGGGCCTTCGAGGGTGAAAAACTGTTTTTT. Using reference TRBV27 and TRBJ1-4 for the parts outside the CDR3, the full variable domain is EAQVTQNPRYLITVTGKKLTVTCSQNMNHEYMSWYRQDPGLGLRQIYYSMNVEVTDKGDVPEGYKVSRKEKRNFPLILESPSPNQTSLYFCASRGAFEGEKLFFGSGTQLSVL.

Comment on this clone: A read error may produce the germline difference seen at one junction end. This chain joins TRBV11-2 and TRBJ2-1, with a tentative D call TRBD2 (7 bases). The CDR3 loop spans 18 amino acids. The germline CDR1 and CDR2 sequences are SGHAT and FQNNGV. The DNA for the CDR3 is TGTGTCAGCAGCTCCTCGCATGGGGGCGGCGGGAGTAGGAATGAGCAGTTCTTC. It codes for CVSSSSHGGGGSRNEQFF.

The genes are TRBV7-9 and TRBJ1-1; D not resolved. This CDR3 region has 12 residues. V lost 4 bases, J lost 5 bases, and 8 bases lay in between. Looked up from germline, CDR1 is SEHNR and CDR2 is FQNEAQ (reference sequence). The CDR3: CASSSSGTEAFF. CDR3 sequence (DNA): TGTGCCAGCAGCTCGTCGGGGACTGAAGCTTTCTTT.

J is TRBJ2-1 and V is TRBV19; 15 nucleotides align to TRBD2. CDR1 and CDR2 from the germline V gene are LNHDA and SQIVND (reference sequence). This CDR3 is 18 amino acids long. The J segment lost 7 bases and the V segment lost 4 bases, leaving 11 bases of the junction unmatched. The CDR3 coding sequence is TGTGCCAGTAGTACCTTCTACGGACTAGCGGGAGGGCTGAATGAGCAGTTCTTC. Amino acids: CASSTFYGLAGGLNEQFF.